Listed below are T cell receptor beta chains from one sample, sequenced in a study of identical twins' blood T cells. TCRdb re-called the 5' RACE reads with MiXCR, one entry per CDR3 protein. The sample includes around 380,000 distinct CDR3 sequences, under 30% of them seen just once. Sequencing was performed on PBMCs. All receptors derive from a woman aged 18-55 years in good health. CDR3s include the opening cysteine and the closing phenylalanine or tryptophan. A D gene is named only where the DNA matches it firmly. A clone size is listed for some rows: how often the clone was seen (once, few, many), or a class if it is expanded.

CDR3aa | CDR3nt | v_gene | d_gene | j_gene | abundance
CASSFSTGALSYEQYF | TGTGCCAGCAGCTTTTCTACCGGGGCCCTCTCCTACGAGCAGTACTTC | TRBV7-9 | NA | TRBJ2-7 | few
CSATHSGVKNIQYF | TGCAGTGCTACCCATAGCGGGGTGAAAAACATTCAGTACTTC | TRBV20-1 | TRBD2 | TRBJ2-4 | NA
CASSTRPGSYYGYTF | TGTGCCAGCAGCACGAGACCGGGATCTTACTATGGCTACACCTTC | TRBV14 | NA | TRBJ1-2 | few
CAISEQGRETEAFF | TGTGCCATCAGTGAGCAGGGGCGAGAAACTGAAGCTTTCTTT | TRBV10-3 | NA | TRBJ1-1 | few
CASSSRDELLEAFF | TGTGCCAGCAGTAGCCGTGACGAACTCCTTGAAGCTTTCTTT | TRBV27 | NA | TRBJ1-1 | NA
CGVEGGRGTDTQYF | TGCGGCGTTGAGGGGGGGCGCGGAACAGATACGCAGTATTTT | TRBV29-1 | NA | TRBJ2-3 | NA
CSVQEEPRSQYF | TGCAGCGTTCAGGAGGAACCTAGATCGCAGTATTTT | TRBV29-1 | NA | TRBJ2-3 | many
CASKRLAGNEQFF | TGTGCCAGTAAGAGGCTAGCGGGAAATGAGCAGTTCTTC | TRBV19 | TRBD2 | TRBJ2-1 | few
CASRGSGSAFF | TGTGCCAGCAGGGGCTCAGGGTCAGCTTTCTTT | TRBV9 | NA | TRBJ1-1 | many
CASSALSGLGTGELFF | TGTGCCAGCAGCGCTTTGAGCGGTCTAGGCACCGGGGAGCTGTTTTTT | TRBV9 | NA | TRBJ2-2 | NA
CASSSGTGLGSVTEAFF | TGCGCCAGCAGCTCCGGGACAGGGTTAGGTAGTGTCACTGAAGCTTTCTTT | TRBV5-1 | TRBD1 | TRBJ1-1 | few
CSAPGTTEVEQFF | TGCAGTGCTCCCGGGACCACAGAGGTGGAGCAGTTCTTC | TRBV20-1 | NA | TRBJ2-1 | NA
CASSPGITGGYTF | TGTGCCAGCAGTCCTGGGATTACAGGAGGCTACACCTTC | TRBV27 | NA | TRBJ1-2 | NA
CSARVGNKMNTEAFF | TGCAGTGCTAGGGTGGGGAACAAAATGAACACTGAAGCTTTCTTT | TRBV20-1 | NA | TRBJ1-1 | many
CSVEVGTANTIYF | TGCAGCGTTGAAGTGGGGACAGCAAACACCATATATTTT | TRBV29-1 | TRBD1 | TRBJ1-3 | many
CASSASMGDTQYF | TGTGCCAGCAGTGCCTCGATGGGAGATACGCAGTATTTT | TRBV25-1 | NA | TRBJ2-3 | NA
CASSQRTANTEVFF | TGTGCCAGTAGCCAAAGGACAGCGAACACTGAAGTTTTCTTT | TRBV19 | NA | TRBJ1-1 | few
CASSSNSHYGYTF | TGTGCCAGCAGTTCGAACAGCCACTATGGCTACACCTTC | TRBV6-2/TRBV6-3 | NA | TRBJ1-2 | NA
CSARGQHSWNEQFF | TGCAGTGCTAGAGGGCAGCATTCGTGGAATGAGCAGTTCTTC | TRBV20-1 | NA | TRBJ2-1 | NA
CASSLYPGGYNEQFF | TGTGCCAGCAGCTTATATCCGGGAGGTTACAATGAGCAGTTCTTC | TRBV11-2 | TRBD2 | TRBJ2-1 | few
CASSYQTSGGSYNEQFF | TGCGCCAGCAGTTATCAGACTAGCGGGGGTTCCTACAATGAGCAGTTCTTC | TRBV5-1 | TRBD2 | TRBJ2-1 | NA
CASSGVTQYF | TGTGCCAGCAGTGGGGTGACCCAGTACTTC | TRBV2 | NA | TRBJ2-5 | NA
CASSMLLNTGELFF | TGTGCCAGTAGTATGTTACTGAACACCGGGGAGCTGTTTTTT | TRBV19 | NA | TRBJ2-2 | NA
CASSFRTGVSPLHF | TGTGCCAGCAGTTTCCGGACAGGGGTCTCACCCCTCCACTTT | TRBV28 | TRBD1 | TRBJ1-6 | NA
CASSISWGLGNQPQHF | TGTGCCAGTAGTATCTCTTGGGGGCTGGGCAATCAGCCCCAGCATTTT | TRBV19 | NA | TRBJ1-5 | many
CASSLSRLNTEAFF | TGTGCCAGCAGCTTATCACGGTTAAACACTGAAGCTTTCTTT | TRBV7-9 | NA | TRBJ1-1 | many
CASSYSDGTDTQYF | TGTGCCAGCAGTTACTCGGACGGCACAGATACGCAGTATTTT | TRBV6-6 | NA | TRBJ2-3 | NA
CASSYSTGSEQYF | TGTGCCAGCAGTTACTCGACTGGGTCCGAGCAGTACTTC | TRBV6-5 | NA | TRBJ2-7 | NA
CASSIAGGAIAGGQPQHF | TGTGCCAGTAGTATAGCGGGGGGGGCTATAGCCGGGGGTCAGCCCCAGCATTTT | TRBV19 | NA | TRBJ1-5 | few
CASRGSYNEQFF | TGTGCCAGCAGAGGCAGTTACAATGAGCAGTTCTTC | TRBV6-5 | NA | TRBJ2-1 | many
CAISELGLGYTF | TGTGCCATCAGTGAGCTGGGGTTGGGCTACACCTTC | TRBV10-3 | NA | TRBJ1-2 | NA
CASSSFQYGYTF | TGTGCCAGCAGTTCTTTTCAGTATGGCTACACCTTC | TRBV6-6 | NA | TRBJ1-2 | many
CSARAGEQPQHF | TGCAGTGCTAGGGCAGGGGAACAGCCCCAGCATTTT | TRBV20-1 | NA | TRBJ1-5 | NA
CASNDLANEQFF | TGTGCCAGCAACGATCTAGCAAATGAGCAGTTCTTC | TRBV9 | NA | TRBJ2-1 | few
CASSRGTTNEKLFF | TGTGCCAGCTCACGGGGCACTACTAATGAAAAACTGTTTTTT | TRBV18 | NA | TRBJ1-4 | NA
CSANSRHLGGNEAFF | TGCAGTGCTAACTCCCGCCATCTGGGGGGCAATGAAGCTTTCTTT | TRBV20-1 | NA | TRBJ1-1 | NA
CSVEAAMNTEAFF | TGCAGCGTTGAAGCAGCCATGAACACTGAAGCTTTCTTT | TRBV29-1 | NA | TRBJ1-1 | many
CASTSPLEGTTNEKLFF | TGTGCCAGCACCTCCCCGCTGGAGGGGACAACAAATGAAAAACTGTTTTTT | TRBV2 | NA | TRBJ1-4 | NA
CATSDLEYNEQFF | TGTGCCACCAGTGACTTAGAGTACAATGAGCAGTTCTTC | TRBV24-1 | NA | TRBJ2-1 | NA
CASSLSPGTGEGGNTIYF | TGTGCCAGCAGCCTATCGCCGGGGACAGGGGAAGGTGGAAACACCATATATTTT | TRBV14 | TRBD1 | TRBJ1-3 | NA
CASSQSPALDYNEQFF | TGTGCCAGCAGCCAATCGCCAGCGCTCGACTACAATGAGCAGTTCTTC | TRBV3-1 | NA | TRBJ2-1 | few
CASSRFNEQFF | TGTGCCAGCAGCCGCTTCAATGAGCAGTTCTTC | TRBV2 | NA | TRBJ2-1 | many
CASTLAGVAGELFF | TGTGCCAGCACCTTAGCGGGAGTGGCCGGGGAGCTGTTTTTT | TRBV3-1 | TRBD2 | TRBJ2-2 | many